This TCR beta chain was captured by sequencing in a study of identifying expanded T cells in peripheral blood. Study-wide findings and caveats: Roughly 1.2 clones differed between technical replicates, versus about 15 and 19 over time. Two-week clone count variance significantly increased as total template count grew.

During the collection period, no donor immune events like infections were recorded. The repertoire was sequenced with immunoSEQ multiplex PCR; TCRdb's copy has only in-frame clones and lacks some. The data contain under 95,000 clones, 89% of them seen just once; the ten biggest clones take up about 3%. Note on this clone: Its specificity is not known.

The receptor was derived from a person aged 18 to 75 in good health. Sequenced: blood.

Here the CDR3 reads CSVEGTGHGYTF. The CDR3 nucleotides are TGCAGCGTGGAGGGGACAGGCCATGGCTACACCTTC. The V call is TRBV29-1, the J call TRBJ1-2; 8 nucleotides agree with TRBD1. V lost 6 bases to trimming and J lost 6 bases; unmatched junction nucleotides: 6. This CDR3 spans 12 amino acids. In germline, CDR1 is SQVTM, CDR2 ANQGSEA.